This record covers a single TCR beta chain. What it binds is not known. This record belongs to a study of brain T cells in children with intractable seizures. Study-wide findings and caveats: HCMV serostatus was not known, and viral specificity came from CDR3 similarity only.

This CDR3 spans 13 amino acids. V was pared by 3 bases and J by 3 bases, with 9 bases between. Surgery cases with the highest brain T cell transcript signatures were chosen for sequencing. At least one anti-epileptic drug was given before surgery. Repertoires were generated with immunoSEQ multiplex PCR, while TCRdb's copy carries only in-frame clones and drops some. The repertoire has under 150,000 clones, 94% of them found once; the top ten carry about 3.8%. The sequence derives from a boy under two years old with hemimegalencephaly and intractable seizures. The sample was peripheral blood, taken at surgery. V gene TRBV12-3 or TRBV12-4 combines with J gene TRBJ2-7, with a possible D match to TRBD1 (6 bases). CDR3 nucleotide sequence: TGTGCCAGCAGTTTGGACAGCAGCTACGAGCAGTACTTC. Amino acids: CASSLDSSYEQYF.